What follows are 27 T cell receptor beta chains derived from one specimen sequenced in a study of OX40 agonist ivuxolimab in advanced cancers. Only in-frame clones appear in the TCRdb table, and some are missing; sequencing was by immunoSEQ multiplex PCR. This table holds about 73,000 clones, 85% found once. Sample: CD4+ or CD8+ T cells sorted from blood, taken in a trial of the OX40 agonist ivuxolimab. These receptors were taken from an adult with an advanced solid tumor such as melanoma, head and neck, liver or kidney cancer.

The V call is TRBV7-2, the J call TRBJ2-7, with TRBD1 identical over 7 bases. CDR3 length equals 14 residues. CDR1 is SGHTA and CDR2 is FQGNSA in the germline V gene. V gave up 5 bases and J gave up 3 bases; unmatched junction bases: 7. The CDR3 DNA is TGTGCCAGCAGCGTTACAGGGGCCGTCTACGAGCAGTACTTC. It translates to CASSVTGAVYEQYF.

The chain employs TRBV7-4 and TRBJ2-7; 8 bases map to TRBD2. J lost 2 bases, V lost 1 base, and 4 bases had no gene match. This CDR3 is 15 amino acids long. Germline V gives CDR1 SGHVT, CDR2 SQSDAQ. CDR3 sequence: CASSLELAGTYEQYF. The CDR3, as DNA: TGTGCCAGCAGCTTAGAATTAGCGGGAACCTACGAGCAGTACTTC.

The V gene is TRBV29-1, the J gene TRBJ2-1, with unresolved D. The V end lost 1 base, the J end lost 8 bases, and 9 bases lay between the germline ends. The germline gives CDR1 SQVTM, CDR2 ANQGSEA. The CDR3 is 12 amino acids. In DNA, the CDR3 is TGCAGCGTTGAAGGTCAGTTGGATGAGCAGTTCTTC. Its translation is CSVEGQLDEQFF.

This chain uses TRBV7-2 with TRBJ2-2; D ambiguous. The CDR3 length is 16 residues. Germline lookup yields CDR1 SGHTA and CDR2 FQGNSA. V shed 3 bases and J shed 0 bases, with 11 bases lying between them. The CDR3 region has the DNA TGTGCCAGCAGCTTTTTGGGCGGAGCGAACACCGGGGAGCTGTTTTTT. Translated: CASSFLGGANTGELFF.

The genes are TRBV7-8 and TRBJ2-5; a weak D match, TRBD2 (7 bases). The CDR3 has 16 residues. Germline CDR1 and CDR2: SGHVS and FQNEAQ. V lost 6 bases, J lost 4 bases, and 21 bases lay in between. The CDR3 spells CASSLEWGGPGETQYF. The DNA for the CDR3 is TGTGCCAGCAGTCTGGAGTGGGGGGGGCCAGGAGAGACCCAGTACTTC.

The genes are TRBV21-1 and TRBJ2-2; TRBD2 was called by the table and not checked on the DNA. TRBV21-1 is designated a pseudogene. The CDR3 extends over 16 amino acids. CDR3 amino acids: CASSKVPSGGTGELFF. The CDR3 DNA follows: TGTGCCAGCAGCAAAGTCCCTAGCGGTGGCACCGGGGAGCTGTTTTTT.

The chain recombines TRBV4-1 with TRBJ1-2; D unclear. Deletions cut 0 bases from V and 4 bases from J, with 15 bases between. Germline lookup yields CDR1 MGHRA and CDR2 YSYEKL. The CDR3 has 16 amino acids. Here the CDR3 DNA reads TGCGCCAGCAGCCAAGAAAGAACGGGTCTAGGCTATGGCTACACCTTC. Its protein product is CASSQERTGLGYGYTF.

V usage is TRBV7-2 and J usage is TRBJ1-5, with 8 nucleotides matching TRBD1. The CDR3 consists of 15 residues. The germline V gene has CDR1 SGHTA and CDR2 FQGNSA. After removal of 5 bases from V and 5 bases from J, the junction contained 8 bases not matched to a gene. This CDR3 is CASSPTGGSYQPQHF. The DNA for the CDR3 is TGTGCCAGCAGCCCCACAGGGGGTTCTTATCAGCCCCAGCATTTT.

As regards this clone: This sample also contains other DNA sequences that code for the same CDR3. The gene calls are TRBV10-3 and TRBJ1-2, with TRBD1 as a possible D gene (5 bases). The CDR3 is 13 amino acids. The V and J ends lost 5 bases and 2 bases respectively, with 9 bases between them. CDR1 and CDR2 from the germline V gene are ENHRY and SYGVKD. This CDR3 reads CAISPGGNYGYTF. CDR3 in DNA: TGTGCCATCAGTCCCGGGGGGAACTATGGCTACACCTTC.

This chain's CDR3 is CATSRRQGILRSQPQHF. The CDR3 coding sequence is TGTGCCACCAGCAGAAGGCAGGGGATTTTGAGAAGTCAGCCCCAGCATTTT. The chain joins TRBV15 to TRBJ1-5, with D maybe TRBD1 (6 bases). Germline V gene data show CDR1 as LNHNV and CDR2 as YYDKDF (reference sequence). This CDR3 has 17 residues. The V gene lost 2 bases and the J gene lost 6 bases, with 20 bases spanning the gap.

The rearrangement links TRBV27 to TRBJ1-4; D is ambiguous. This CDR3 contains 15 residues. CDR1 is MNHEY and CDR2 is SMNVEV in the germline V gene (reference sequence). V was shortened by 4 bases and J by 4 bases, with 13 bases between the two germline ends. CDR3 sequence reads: CASSSPAVGNEKLFF. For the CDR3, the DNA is TGTGCCAGCAGTTCCCCGGCGGTGGGTAATGAAAAACTGTTTTTT.

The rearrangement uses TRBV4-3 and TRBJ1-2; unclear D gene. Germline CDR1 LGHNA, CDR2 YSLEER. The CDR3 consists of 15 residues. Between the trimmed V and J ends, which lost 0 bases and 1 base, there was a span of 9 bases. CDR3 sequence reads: CASSQDATLNYGYTF. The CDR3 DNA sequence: TGCGCCAGCAGCCAAGACGCGACACTTAACTATGGCTACACCTTC.

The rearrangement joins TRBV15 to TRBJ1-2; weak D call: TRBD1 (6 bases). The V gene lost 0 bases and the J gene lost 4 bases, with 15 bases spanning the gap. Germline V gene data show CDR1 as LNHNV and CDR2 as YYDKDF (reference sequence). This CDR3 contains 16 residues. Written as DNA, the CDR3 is TGTGCCACCAGCAGAGATCGGGGACACGGCCCCTATGGCTACACCTTC. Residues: CATSRDRGHGPYGYTF.

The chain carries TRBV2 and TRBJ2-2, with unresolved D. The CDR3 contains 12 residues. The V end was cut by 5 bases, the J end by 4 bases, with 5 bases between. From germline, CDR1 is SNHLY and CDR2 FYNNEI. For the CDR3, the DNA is TGTGCCAGCAGTCCCCTCACCGGGGAGCTGTTTTTT. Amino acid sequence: CASSPLTGELFF.

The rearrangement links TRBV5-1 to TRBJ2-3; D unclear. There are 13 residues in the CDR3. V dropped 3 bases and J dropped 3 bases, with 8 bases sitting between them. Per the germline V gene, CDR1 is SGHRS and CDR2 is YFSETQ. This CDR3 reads CASSSGQTDTQYF. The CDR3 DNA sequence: TGCGCCAGCAGCTCCGGTCAGACAGATACGCAGTATTTT.

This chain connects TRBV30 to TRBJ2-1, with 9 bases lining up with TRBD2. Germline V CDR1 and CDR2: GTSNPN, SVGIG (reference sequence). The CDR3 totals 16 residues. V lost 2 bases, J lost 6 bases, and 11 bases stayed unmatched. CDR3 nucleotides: TGTGCCTGGAGTAAGTACAGCGGGGGGTCCCTCAATGAGCAGTTCTTC. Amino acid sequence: CAWSKYSGGSLNEQFF.

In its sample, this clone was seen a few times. The CDR3 nucleotides are TGTGCCAGCAGTTTAACAGGGGAGGATGGCTACACCTTC. Translation: CASSLTGEDGYTF. The rearrangement links TRBV7-9 to TRBJ1-2; 7 bases match TRBD1. V was clipped by 6 bases and J by 6 bases; unmatched bases: 7. The CDR3 is made up of 13 amino acids. Germline V gives CDR1 SEHNR, CDR2 FQNEAQ (reference sequence).

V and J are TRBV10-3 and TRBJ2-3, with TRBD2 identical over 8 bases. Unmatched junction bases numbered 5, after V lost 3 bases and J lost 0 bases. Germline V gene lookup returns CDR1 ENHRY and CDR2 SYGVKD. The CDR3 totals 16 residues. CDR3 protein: CAISDDRGGSTDTQYF. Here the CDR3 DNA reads TGTGCCATCAGTGATGATCGGGGGGGTAGCACAGATACGCAGTATTTT.

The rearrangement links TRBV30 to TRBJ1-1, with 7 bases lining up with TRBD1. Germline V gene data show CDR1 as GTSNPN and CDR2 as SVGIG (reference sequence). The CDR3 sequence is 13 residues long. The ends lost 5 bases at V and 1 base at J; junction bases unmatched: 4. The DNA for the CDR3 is TGTGCCTGGCACGGACAGGCGAACACTGAAGCTTTCTTT. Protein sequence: CAWHGQANTEAFF. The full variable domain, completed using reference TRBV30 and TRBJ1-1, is SQTIHQWPATLVQPVGSPLSLECTVEGTSNPNLYWYRQAAGRGLQLLFYSVGIGQISSEVPQNLSASRPQDRQFILSSKKLLLSDSGFYLCAWHGQANTEAFFGQGTRLTVV.

CDR3 bases: TGCGCCAGCAGCTCTCAGGGACAGGCCTACAATGAGCAGTTCTTC. Amino acid sequence: CASSSQGQAYNEQFF. The chain uses TRBV5-1 and TRBJ2-1; 8 bases fit TRBD1. The CDR3 sequence is 15 residues long. The V gene end was trimmed by 3 bases and the J gene end by 2 bases; junction bases not matched to a gene: 4. Per the germline V gene, CDR1 is SGHRS and CDR2 is YFSETQ.

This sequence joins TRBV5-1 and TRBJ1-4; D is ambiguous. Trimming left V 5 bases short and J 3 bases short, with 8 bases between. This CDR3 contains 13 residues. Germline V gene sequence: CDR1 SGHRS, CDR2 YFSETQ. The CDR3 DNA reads TGCGCCAGCAGGGAAGACTCTAATGAAAAACTGTTTTTT. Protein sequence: CASREDSNEKLFF.

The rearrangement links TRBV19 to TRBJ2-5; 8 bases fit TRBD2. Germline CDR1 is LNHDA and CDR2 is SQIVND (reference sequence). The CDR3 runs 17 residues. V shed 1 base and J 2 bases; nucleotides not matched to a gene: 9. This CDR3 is CASSIGLAGNFQETQYF. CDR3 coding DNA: TGTGCCAGTAGTATAGGGCTAGCGGGCAATTTTCAAGAGACCCAGTACTTC.

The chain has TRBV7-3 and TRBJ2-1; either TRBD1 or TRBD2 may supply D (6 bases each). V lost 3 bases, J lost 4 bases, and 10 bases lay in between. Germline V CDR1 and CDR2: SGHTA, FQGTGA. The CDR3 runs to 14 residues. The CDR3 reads CASSLEGGYNEQFF. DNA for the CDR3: TGTGCCAGCAGCTTGGAGGGGGGATACAATGAGCAGTTCTTC.

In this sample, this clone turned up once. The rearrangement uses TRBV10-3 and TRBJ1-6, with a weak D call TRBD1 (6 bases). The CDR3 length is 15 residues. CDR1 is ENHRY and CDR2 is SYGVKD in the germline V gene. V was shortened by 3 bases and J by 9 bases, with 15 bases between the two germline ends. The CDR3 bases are TGTGCCATCAGTGAAGGGGGAGGGACGTTTTCACCCCTCCACTTT. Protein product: CAISEGGGTFSPLHF.

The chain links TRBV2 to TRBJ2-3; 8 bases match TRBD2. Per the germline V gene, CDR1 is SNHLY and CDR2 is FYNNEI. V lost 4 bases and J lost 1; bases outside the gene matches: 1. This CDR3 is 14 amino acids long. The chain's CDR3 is CASSARGGTDTQYF. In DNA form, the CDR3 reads TGTGCCAGCAGTGCGCGGGGGGGCACAGATACGCAGTATTTT.

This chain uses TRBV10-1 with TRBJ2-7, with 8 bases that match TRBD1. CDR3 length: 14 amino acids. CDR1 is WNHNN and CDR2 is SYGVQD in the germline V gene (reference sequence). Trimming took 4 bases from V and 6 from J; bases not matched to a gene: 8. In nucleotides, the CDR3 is TGCGCCAGCAGTGGTAACGACAGGGGACGCGAGCAGTACTTC. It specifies CASSGNDRGREQYF.

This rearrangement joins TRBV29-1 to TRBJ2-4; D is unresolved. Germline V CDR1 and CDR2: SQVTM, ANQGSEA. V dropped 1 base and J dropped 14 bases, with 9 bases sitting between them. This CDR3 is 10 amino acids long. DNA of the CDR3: TGCAGCGTTGAAGCAGAAGGGAAGTACTTC. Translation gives CSVEAEGKYF.